The TCR beta chain under discussion was sequenced for a study of T-cell reconstitution after alpha-beta-depleted transplantation in children. Unique molecular identifiers were incorporated into the prepared TCRbeta library. MiXCR, run by TCRdb on the PCR reads, gives a single entry per CDR3 protein. The sample lists roughly 500,000 distinct CDR3 sequences; around 17% were seen once. The source is a human donor who donated a stem cell graft to a child with acute lymphoblastic leukemia. Specimen: PBMCs from the stem cell graft donor, collected from the stem cell graft.

The CDR3 here is CASSLRESVVDEQFF. The CDR3 DNA reads as TGTGCCAGCAGCTTAAGAGAGTCGGTAGTGGATGAGCAGTTCTTC. The chain links TRBV7-3 to TRBJ2-1, with D unresolved. Germline V gene sequence: CDR1 SGHTA, CDR2 FQGTGA. This CDR3 region has 15 residues. Deletions cut 1 base from V and 8 bases from J, with 15 bases between.